One sample yielded the 24 T cell receptor beta chains listed below, sequenced in a study of blood T cell repertoires in COVID-19. Clones were read by immunoSEQ multiplex PCR, and TCRdb kept only the in-frame ones, dropping some. The sample shows over 55,000 clones, approximately 88% of them seen only once. Sequenced: peripheral blood. The receptors here all came from a woman older than 75 with acute or convalescent COVID-19.

The V gene is TRBV19, the J gene TRBJ2-2, with 7 nucleotides matching TRBD2. Per germline, CDR1 LNHDA and CDR2 SQIVND (reference sequence). Trimming took 1 base from V and 2 from J; bases not matched to a gene: 7. CDR3 size: 17 residues. Here the CDR3 reads CASSIAGGRGNTGELFF. CDR3 DNA sequence: TGTGCCAGTAGTATAGCCGGCGGGAGAGGAAACACCGGGGAGCTGTTTTTT.

The chain uses TRBV11-2 and TRBJ2-3; 10 positions agree with TRBD1. Germline V gene lookup returns CDR1 SGHAT and CDR2 FQNNGV. This CDR3 contains 17 residues. V lost 4 bases to trimming and J lost 1 base; unmatched junction nucleotides: 8. The CDR3 coding sequence is TGTGCCAGCAGCTCAGGACAGGGGGGCGCCGGCACAGATACGCAGTATTTT. Translation gives CASSSGQGGAGTDTQYF.

The chain carries TRBV6-6 and TRBJ1-5; D call uncertain. The germline CDR1 and CDR2 sequences are MNHNY and SVGAGI (reference sequence). V was shortened by 2 bases and J by 3 bases, with 8 bases between the two germline ends. The CDR3 is made up of 14 amino acids. The CDR3 region is CASSYGQNNQPQHF. The CDR3 bases are TGTGCCAGCAGTTACGGGCAGAACAATCAGCCCCAGCATTTT.

The chain links TRBV6-1 to TRBJ1-1; 10 bases fit TRBD1. V was clipped by 2 bases and J by 7 bases; unmatched bases: 7. The CDR3 has 15 residues. Germline CDR1 is MNHNS and CDR2 is SASEGT. The DNA of the CDR3 is TGTGCCAGCAGTGAATTCCCCGGGACAGGGGATGAAGCTTTCTTT. It specifies CASSEFPGTGDEAFF.

The chain combines TRBV19 with TRBJ1-5; no reliable D call. Germline CDR1 is LNHDA and CDR2 is SQIVND (reference sequence). This CDR3 is built from 13 residues. V gave up 0 bases and J gave up 5 bases, with 5 bases separating them. Here the CDR3 reads CASSIDPYQPQHF. The DNA for the CDR3 is TGTGCCAGTAGTATAGATCCCTATCAGCCCCAGCATTTT.

This clone has only one observation. This chain connects TRBV5-6 to TRBJ1-1; D may be TRBD1 (5 bases). CDR3 length: 17 residues. Germline CDR1 and CDR2: SGHDT and YYEEEE. The V end lost 4 bases, the J end lost 3 bases, and 22 bases lay between the germline ends. The CDR3 spells CASSNGQGRGMDTEAFF. The DNA of the CDR3 is TGTGCCAGCAGCAACGGTCAGGGTCGTGGTATGGACACTGAAGCTTTCTTT.

The chain couples TRBV21-1 to TRBJ1-6; TRBD1 was called by the table and not checked on the DNA. TRBV21-1 has pseudogene status. The CDR3 loop spans 17 amino acids. The CDR3 nucleotides read TGTGCCAGCAGCAAAGAGGACAGGGGGCCTTATAATTCACCCCTCCACTTT. Its translation is CASSKEDRGPYNSPLHF.

The chain couples TRBV27 to TRBJ1-1; 9 nucleotides agree with TRBD1. This CDR3 comprises 16 residues. The junction had 12 bases not matched to a gene; V was cut back by 6 bases and J by 4 bases. Germline V gene sequence: CDR1 MNHEY, CDR2 SMNVEV (reference sequence). In nucleotides, the CDR3 is TGTGCCAGCAGCAAGACCCCAACAGGGGGCATCACTGAAGCTTTCTTT. Its protein is CASSKTPTGGITEAFF.

The CDR3 DNA is TGTGCCAGCAGTTTATTGGGCACCGTAGGCTATGGCTACACCTTC. It is translated as CASSLLGTVGYGYTF. The chain uses TRBV27 and TRBJ1-2; D gene ambiguous. The germline gives CDR1 MNHEY, CDR2 SMNVEV (reference sequence). The CDR3 extends over 15 amino acids. V was trimmed by 1 base and J by 4 bases, leaving 13 bases between them.

The chain joins TRBV7-8 to TRBJ2-7; 14 nucleotides line up with TRBD2. CDR1 SGHVS and CDR2 FQNEAQ come from the germline V gene. The V gene end was trimmed by 5 bases and the J gene end by 7 bases; junction bases not matched to a gene: 7. This CDR3 comprises 15 residues. The CDR3, as DNA: TGTGCCAGCAGCCTGGGACTAGCGGGAGTGGGAGAGCAGTACTTC. Protein product: CASSLGLAGVGEQYF.

The V gene is TRBV9, the J gene TRBJ2-7, with D possibly matching TRBD2 (6 bases). The V gene's germline CDR1 is SGDLS and CDR2 YYNGEE. Deletions cut 0 bases from V and 2 bases from J, with 12 bases between. The CDR3 is made up of 15 amino acids. CDR3 protein: CASSVGDSGTYEQYF. Written as DNA, the CDR3 is TGTGCCAGCAGCGTAGGGGATAGCGGAACCTACGAGCAGTACTTC.

The V and J genes are TRBV29-1 and TRBJ2-3, with unresolved D. The V gene's germline CDR1 is SQVTM and CDR2 ANQGSEA. The CDR3 is 11 amino acids. CDR3 DNA: TGCAGGGTCACTAGCACAGATACGCAGTATTTT. The encoded protein is CRVTSTDTQYF.

The chain joins TRBV6-4 to TRBJ1-1; 7 nucleotides line up with TRBD1. Germline CDR1 is MRHNA and CDR2 is SNTAGT. The junction had 1 base not matched to a gene; V was cut back by 5 bases and J by 1 base. This CDR3 is built from 13 residues. CDR3 protein: CASSRQGNTEAFF. The CDR3 DNA reads TGTGCCAGCAGTCGACAGGGGAACACTGAAGCTTTCTTT.

The chain joins TRBV25-1 to TRBJ1-5, with 7 bases aligning to TRBD1. CDR1 is MGHDK and CDR2 is SYGVNS in the germline V gene. The CDR3 has 12 amino acids. Losses at the gene ends were 6 bases for V and 4 bases for J; bases not matched to a gene: 0. CDR3: CASRTGNQPQHF. The CDR3 DNA reads TGTGCCAGCAGGACAGGGAATCAGCCCCAGCATTTT.

The chain uses TRBV7-2 and TRBJ1-5; D is unresolved. Trimming cost V 1 base and J 3 bases, with 4 bases left between them. The germline CDR1 and CDR2 sequences are SGHTA and FQGNSA. This CDR3 is built from 13 residues. The CDR3 loop reads CASSLVFNQPQHF. The CDR3 DNA sequence: TGTGCCAGCAGCTTAGTATTCAATCAGCCCCAGCATTTT.

V is TRBV7-3 and J is TRBJ2-7; possible D gene TRBD1, 5 bases. Per germline, CDR1 SGHTA and CDR2 FQGTGA. The V end was cut by 2 bases, the J end by 3 bases, with 11 bases between. The CDR3 runs to 14 residues. CDR3 DNA: TGTGCCAGCAGCTTAGCAGGGATCGGCTACGAGCAGTACTTC. Protein: CASSLAGIGYEQYF. The entire variable domain, with the rest obtained from reference TRBV7-3 and TRBJ2-7, is as follows: GAGVSQTPSNKVTEKGKYVELRCDPISGHTALYWYRQSLGQGPEFLIYFQGTGAADDSGLPNDRFFAVRPEGSVSTLKIQRTERGDSAVYLCASSLAGIGYEQYFGPGTRLTVT.

The gene calls are TRBV6-6 and TRBJ2-1, with D perhaps TRBD2 (6 bases). Germline V gives CDR1 MNHNY, CDR2 SVGAGI (reference sequence). Trimming shortened V by 5 bases and J by 6 bases, and 23 bases separated the two germline ends. This CDR3 contains 17 residues. The CDR3: CASSLIWGEPGRNEQFF. CDR3 sequence (DNA): TGTGCCAGCAGTCTCATTTGGGGGGAGCCGGGTCGCAATGAGCAGTTCTTC.

V usage is TRBV3-1 (or the pseudogene TRBV3-2) and J usage is TRBJ2-7; 14 nucleotides agree with TRBD2. The length of the CDR3 is 15 residues. The trim removed 4 bases at V and 4 bases at J, leaving 3 bases unmatched. CDR1 and CDR2 from the germline V gene are LGHDT and YNNKEL (reference sequence). The CDR3 loop reads CASSPGTSGGYEQYF. The CDR3 DNA follows: TGTGCCAGCAGCCCCGGGACTAGCGGGGGTTACGAGCAGTACTTC.

This rearrangement joins TRBV27 to TRBJ2-7; 7 nucleotides align to TRBD2. CDR1 and CDR2 from the germline V gene are MNHEY and SMNVEV (reference sequence). After removal of 1 base from V and 5 bases from J, the junction contained 14 bases not matched to a gene. The CDR3 runs 17 residues. The CDR3 sequence is CASSLYRLAVAEDEQYF. The DNA for the CDR3 is TGTGCCAGCAGTTTATATCGTCTAGCGGTGGCTGAGGACGAGCAGTACTTC.

V and J are TRBV10-2 and TRBJ1-1; D perhaps matches TRBD1 (5 bases). The CDR3 spans 13 residues. Germline V gene lookup returns CDR1 WSHSY and CDR2 SAAADI. Trimming shortened V by 4 bases and J by 1 base, and 7 bases separated the two germline ends. The CDR3 bases are TGCGCCAGCAGTGTTACAGGGAACACTGAAGCTTTCTTT. This gives the protein CASSVTGNTEAFF.

This chain links TRBV24-1 with TRBJ2-1, with 12 bases matching TRBD2. The germline CDR1 and CDR2 sequences are KGHDR and SFDVKD. This CDR3 is 15 amino acids long. J gave up 15 bases and V 7 bases, and 15 bases lay outside the gene matches. CDR3 protein: CATSSGRLAGGPWFF. CDR3 nucleotides: TGTGCCACCAGCTCAGGGAGGCTAGCGGGAGGGCCTTGGTTCTTC.

The chain carries TRBV5-1 and TRBJ2-1, with D perhaps TRBD1 (5 bases). CDR1 and CDR2 from the germline V gene are SGHRS and YFSETQ. The CDR3 runs to 13 residues. V was pared by 3 bases and J by 13 bases, with 17 bases between. The CDR3 here is CASSSAGGAHQFF. The CDR3, as DNA: TGCGCCAGCAGCTCGGCCGGTGGGGCACACCAGTTCTTC.

This clone was observed a handful of times. The CDR3 coding sequence is TGTGCCAGCAGACTCGACATGGGGCAGAATTCACCCCTCCACTTT. Its protein product is CASRLDMGQNSPLHF. This rearrangement joins TRBV28 to TRBJ1-6; maybe TRBD1 (5 bases). The V end lost 6 bases, the J end lost 7 bases, and 16 bases lay between the germline ends. The CDR3 loop spans 15 amino acids. CDR1 is MDHEN and CDR2 is SYDVKM in the germline V gene.

This clone was found a few times. V usage is TRBV28 and J usage is TRBJ1-3; 9 nucleotides align to TRBD1. Germline V gene lookup returns CDR1 MDHEN and CDR2 SYDVKM. After removal of 7 bases from V and 4 bases from J, the junction contained 5 bases not matched to a gene. The CDR3 has 14 residues. CDR3 nucleotides: TGTGCCAGCACTAGGACAGGGGCGGGAAACACCATATATTTT. It encodes CASTRTGAGNTIYF.